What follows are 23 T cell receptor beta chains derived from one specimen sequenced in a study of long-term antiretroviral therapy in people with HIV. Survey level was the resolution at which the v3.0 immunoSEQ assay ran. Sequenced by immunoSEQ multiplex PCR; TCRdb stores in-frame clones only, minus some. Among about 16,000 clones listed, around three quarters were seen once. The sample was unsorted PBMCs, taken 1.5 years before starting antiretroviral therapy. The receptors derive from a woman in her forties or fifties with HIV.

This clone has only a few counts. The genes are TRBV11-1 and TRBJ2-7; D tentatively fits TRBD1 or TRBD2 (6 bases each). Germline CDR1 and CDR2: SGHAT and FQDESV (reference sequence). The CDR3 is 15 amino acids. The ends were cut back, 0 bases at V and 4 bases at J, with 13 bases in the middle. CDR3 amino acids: CASSLAQGGRYEQYF. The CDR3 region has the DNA TGTGCCAGCAGCTTAGCGCAAGGGGGGAGGTACGAGCAGTACTTC.

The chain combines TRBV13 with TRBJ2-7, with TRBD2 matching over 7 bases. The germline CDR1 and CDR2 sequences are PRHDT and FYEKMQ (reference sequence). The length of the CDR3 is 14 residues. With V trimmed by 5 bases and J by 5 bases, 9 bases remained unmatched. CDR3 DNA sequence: TGTGCCAGCAGCGGTCGCGGGGGTCTTGACGAGCAGTACTTC. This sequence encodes CASSGRGGLDEQYF.

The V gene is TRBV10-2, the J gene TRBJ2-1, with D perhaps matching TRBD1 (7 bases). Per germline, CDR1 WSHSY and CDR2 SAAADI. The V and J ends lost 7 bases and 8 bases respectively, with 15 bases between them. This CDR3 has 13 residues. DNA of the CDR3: TGCGCCAGCATACCCGGAGGGGGCGATGAGCAGTTCTTC. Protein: CASIPGGGDEQFF.

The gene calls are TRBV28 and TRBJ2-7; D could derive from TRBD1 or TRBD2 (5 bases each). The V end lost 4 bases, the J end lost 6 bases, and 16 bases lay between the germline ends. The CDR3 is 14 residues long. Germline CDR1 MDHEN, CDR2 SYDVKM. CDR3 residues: CASSSGRPRGEQYF. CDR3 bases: TGTGCCAGCAGTTCGGGACGACCCCGGGGCGAGCAGTACTTC.

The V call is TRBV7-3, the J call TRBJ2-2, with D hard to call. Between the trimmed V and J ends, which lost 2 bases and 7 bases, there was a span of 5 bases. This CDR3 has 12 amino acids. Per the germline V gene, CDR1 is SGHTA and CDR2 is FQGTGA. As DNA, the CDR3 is TGTGCCAGCAGCTTAGATCACGGGGAGCTGTTTTTT. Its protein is CASSLDHGELFF.

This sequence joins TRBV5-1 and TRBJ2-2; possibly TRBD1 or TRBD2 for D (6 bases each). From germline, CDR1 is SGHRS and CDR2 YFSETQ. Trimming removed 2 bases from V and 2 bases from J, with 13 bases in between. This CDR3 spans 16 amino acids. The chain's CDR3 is CASSLGGTPNTGELFF. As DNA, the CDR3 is TGCGCCAGCAGCTTAGGGGGGACACCTAACACCGGGGAGCTGTTTTTT.

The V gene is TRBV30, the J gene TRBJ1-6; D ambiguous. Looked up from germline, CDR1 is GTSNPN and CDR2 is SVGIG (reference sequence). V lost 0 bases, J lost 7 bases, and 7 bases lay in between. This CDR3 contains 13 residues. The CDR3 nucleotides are TGTGCCTGGAGTGTGGAACAGAATTCACCCCTCCACTTT. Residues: CAWSVEQNSPLHF.

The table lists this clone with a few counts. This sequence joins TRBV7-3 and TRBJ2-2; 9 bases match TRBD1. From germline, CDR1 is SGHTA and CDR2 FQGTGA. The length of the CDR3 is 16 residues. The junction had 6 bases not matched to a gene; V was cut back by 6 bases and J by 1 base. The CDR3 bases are TGTGCCAGCAGGTCAACAGGGGGCGGGAACACCGGGGAGCTGTTTTTT. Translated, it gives CASRSTGGGNTGELFF.

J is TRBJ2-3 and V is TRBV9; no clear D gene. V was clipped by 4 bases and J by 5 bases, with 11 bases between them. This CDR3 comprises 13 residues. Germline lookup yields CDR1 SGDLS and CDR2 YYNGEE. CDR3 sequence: CASSYLSRDTQYF. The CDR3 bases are TGTGCCAGCAGCTACCTAAGCCGAGATACGCAGTATTTT.

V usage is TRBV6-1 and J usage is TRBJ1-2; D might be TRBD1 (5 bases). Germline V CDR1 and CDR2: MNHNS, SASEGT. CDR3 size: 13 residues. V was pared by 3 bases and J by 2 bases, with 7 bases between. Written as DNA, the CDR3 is TGTGCCAGCAGTGACAGGGAAAACTATGGCTACACCTTC. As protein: CASSDRENYGYTF.

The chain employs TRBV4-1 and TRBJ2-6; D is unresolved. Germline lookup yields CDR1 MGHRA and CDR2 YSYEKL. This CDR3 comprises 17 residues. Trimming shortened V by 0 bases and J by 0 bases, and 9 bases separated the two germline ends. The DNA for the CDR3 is TGCGCCAGCAGCCAAGATAGTGTCCACTCTGGGGCCAACGTCCTGACTTTC. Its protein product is CASSQDSVHSGANVLTF.

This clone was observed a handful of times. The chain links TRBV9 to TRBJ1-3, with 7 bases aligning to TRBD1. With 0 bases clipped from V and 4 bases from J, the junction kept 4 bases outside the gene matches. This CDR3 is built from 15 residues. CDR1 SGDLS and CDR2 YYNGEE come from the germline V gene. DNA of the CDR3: TGTGCCAGCAGCGTAGGACAGGGCAGCGGAAACACCATATATTTT. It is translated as CASSVGQGSGNTIYF.

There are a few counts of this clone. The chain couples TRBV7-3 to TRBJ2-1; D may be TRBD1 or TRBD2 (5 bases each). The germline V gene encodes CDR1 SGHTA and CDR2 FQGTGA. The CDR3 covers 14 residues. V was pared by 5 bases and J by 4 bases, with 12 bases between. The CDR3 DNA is TGTGCCAGCAGCGCAACGGGACCATACAATGAGCAGTTCTTC. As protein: CASSATGPYNEQFF.

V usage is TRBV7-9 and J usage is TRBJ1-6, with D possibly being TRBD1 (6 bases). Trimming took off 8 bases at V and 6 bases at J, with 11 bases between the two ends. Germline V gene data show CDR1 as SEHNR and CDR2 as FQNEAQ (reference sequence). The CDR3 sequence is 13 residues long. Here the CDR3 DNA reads TGTGCCAGCCGTAGGGGGTTTAATTCACCCCTCCACTTT. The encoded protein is CASRRGFNSPLHF. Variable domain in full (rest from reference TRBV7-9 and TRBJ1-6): DTGVSQNPRHKITKRGQNVTFRCDPISEHNRLYWYRQTLGQGPEFLTYFQNEAQLEKSRLLSDRFSAERPKGSFSTLEIQRTEQGDSAMYLCASRRGFNSPLHFGNGTRLTVT.

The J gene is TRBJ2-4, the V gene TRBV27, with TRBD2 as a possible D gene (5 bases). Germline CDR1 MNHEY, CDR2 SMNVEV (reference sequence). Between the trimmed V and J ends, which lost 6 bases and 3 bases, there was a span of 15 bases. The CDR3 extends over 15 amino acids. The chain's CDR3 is CASSAGELGKNIQYF. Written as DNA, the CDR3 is TGTGCCAGCAGCGCCGGGGAATTAGGCAAAAACATTCAGTACTTC.

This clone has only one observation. CDR3 in amino acids: CASSSGLANNEQFF. The CDR3 DNA follows: TGTGCCAGCAGCTCAGGACTAGCGAACAATGAGCAGTTCTTC. This rearrangement joins TRBV11-3 to TRBJ2-1, with 9 bases that match TRBD2. The germline CDR1 and CDR2 sequences are SGHNT and YENEEA. The V gene end was trimmed by 4 bases and the J gene end by 5 bases; junction bases not matched to a gene: 3. This CDR3 spans 14 amino acids.

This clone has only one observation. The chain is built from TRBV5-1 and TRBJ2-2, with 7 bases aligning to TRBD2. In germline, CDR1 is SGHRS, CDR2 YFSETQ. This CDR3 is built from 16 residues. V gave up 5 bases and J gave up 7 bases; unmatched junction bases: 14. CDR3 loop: CASRSGELLYFGELFF. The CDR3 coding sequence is TGCGCCAGCAGGAGCGGGGAACTCCTTTACTTCGGGGAGCTGTTTTTT.

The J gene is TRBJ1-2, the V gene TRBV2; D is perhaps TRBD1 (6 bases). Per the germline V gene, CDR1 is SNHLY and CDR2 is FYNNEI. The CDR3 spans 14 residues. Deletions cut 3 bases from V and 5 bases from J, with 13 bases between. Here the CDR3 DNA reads TGTGCCAGCAGTGAGAGGACAGACGTATATGGCTACACCTTC. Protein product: CASSERTDVYGYTF.

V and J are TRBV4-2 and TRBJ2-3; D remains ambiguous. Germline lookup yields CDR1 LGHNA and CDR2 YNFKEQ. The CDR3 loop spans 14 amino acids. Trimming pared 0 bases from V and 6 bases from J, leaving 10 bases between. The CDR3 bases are TGTGCCAGCAGCCAAGATCGTCTGCGGGATACGCAGTATTTT. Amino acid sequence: CASSQDRLRDTQYF.

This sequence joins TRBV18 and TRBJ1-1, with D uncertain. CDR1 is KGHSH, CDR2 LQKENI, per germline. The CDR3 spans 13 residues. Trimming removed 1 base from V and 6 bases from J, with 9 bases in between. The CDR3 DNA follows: TGTGCCAGCTCACCACGGGCCCGGGCTGAAGCTTTCTTT. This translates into CASSPRARAEAFF. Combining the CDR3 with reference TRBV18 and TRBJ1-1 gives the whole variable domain NAGVMQNPRHLVRRRGQEARLRCSPMKGHSHVYWYRQLPEEGLKFMVYLQKENIIDESGMPKERFSAEFPKEGPSILRIQQVVRGDSAAYFCASSPRARAEAFFGQGTRLTVV.

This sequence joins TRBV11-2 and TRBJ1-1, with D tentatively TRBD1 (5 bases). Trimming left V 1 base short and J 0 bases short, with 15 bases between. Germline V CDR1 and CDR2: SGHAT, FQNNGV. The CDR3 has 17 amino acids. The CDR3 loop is CASSLGDYPGLNTEAFF. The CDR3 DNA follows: TGTGCCAGCAGCTTAGGGGACTATCCAGGGTTGAACACTGAAGCTTTCTTT.

CDR3 bases: TGTGCCAGCAGCGCCTCCCCGGGACAGGGTTCGAACACCGGGGAGCTGTTTTTT. Protein sequence: CASSASPGQGSNTGELFF. V and J are TRBV7-2 and TRBJ2-2, with 9 bases identical to TRBD1. This CDR3 spans 18 amino acids. Germline CDR1 and CDR2: SGHTA and FQGNSA. Germline trimming cut 5 bases from V and 0 bases from J; bases unmatched to any gene: 10. The entire variable domain, with the rest obtained from reference TRBV7-2 and TRBJ2-2, is as follows: GAGVSQSPSNKVTEKGKDVELRCDPISGHTALYWYRQSLGQGLEFLIYFQGNSAPDKSGLPSDRFSAERTGGSVSTLTIQRTQQEDSAVYLCASSASPGQGSNTGELFFGEGSRLTVL.

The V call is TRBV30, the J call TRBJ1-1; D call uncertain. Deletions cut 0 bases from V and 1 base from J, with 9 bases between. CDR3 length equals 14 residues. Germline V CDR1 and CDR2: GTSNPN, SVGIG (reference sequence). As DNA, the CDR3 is TGTGCCTGGAGTGTAGACATTTCGAACACTGAAGCTTTCTTT. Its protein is CAWSVDISNTEAFF.